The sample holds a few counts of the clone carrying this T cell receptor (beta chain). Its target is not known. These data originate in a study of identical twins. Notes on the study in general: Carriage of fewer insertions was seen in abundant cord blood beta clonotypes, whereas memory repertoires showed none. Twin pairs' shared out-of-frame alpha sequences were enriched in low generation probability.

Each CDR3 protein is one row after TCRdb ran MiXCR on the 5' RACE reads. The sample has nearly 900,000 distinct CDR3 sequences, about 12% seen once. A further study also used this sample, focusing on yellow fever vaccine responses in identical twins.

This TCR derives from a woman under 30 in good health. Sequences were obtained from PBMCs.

DNA of the CDR3: TGCGCCAGCAGCTTGGCCGGGGTGGTGAACACCGGGGAGCTGTTTTTT. Translating gives CASSLAGVVNTGELFF. This chain joins TRBV5-1 and TRBJ2-2; TRBD2 might be the D (5 bases). The CDR3 covers 16 residues. Germline-derived CDR1 and CDR2 are SGHRS and YFSETQ. The V and J ends lost 0 bases and 1 base respectively, with 10 bases between them. The whole variable domain, remainder taken from reference TRBV5-1 and TRBJ2-2, is KAGVTQTPRYLIKTRGQQVTLSCSPISGHRSVSWYQQTPGQGLQFLFEYFSETQRNKGNFPGRFSGRQFSNSRSEMNVSTLELGDSALYLCASSLAGVVNTGELFFGEGSRLTVL.